What follows is one T cell receptor (beta chain) and its context. The antigen remains undetermined. These data are taken from a study of regulatory T cells in long-lasting Graves disease. General study findings and limits: The study found TRBV28, TRBJ1-2 and TRBJ2-5 favored in persistent disease. Because few samples were included, accuracy may have been lower. Patients whose Graves' disease persisted exhibited lower TCR diversity than those newly diagnosed.

With iRepertoire HTBI primers and Arm-PCR of CDR3 regions, TCR beta libraries were built. MiXCR, run by TCRdb on the multiplex PCR reads, gives a single entry per CDR3 protein. The data hold 400,000 to 500,000 distinct CDR3 sequences, with roughly 22% observed a single time. Specified time point: persistent/refractory GD, antithyroid drugs over 5 years with positive TRAb. PBMC RNA was the source of the TCR library. The ends lost 5 bases at V and 5 bases at J; junction bases unmatched: 9. Per the germline V gene, CDR1 is SEHNR and CDR2 is FQNEAQ (reference sequence). The CDR3 sequence is 15 residues long.

Sequences were derived from peripheral blood mononuclear cells (PBMCs), sampled when the disease was refractory, from a patient treated with antithyroid drugs. The receptor was derived from a female donor with Graves disease. The V gene is TRBV7-9, the J gene TRBJ2-5; 9 nucleotides agree with TRBD2. Here the CDR3 reads CASSVFWTSVETQYF. For the CDR3, the DNA is TGTGCCAGCAGCGTATTTTGGACTAGCGTGGAGACCCAGTACTTC.